This T cell receptor beta chain was sequenced during a study of graft-versus-host responses after intestinal transplantation. On this clone itself: The antigen is unknown.

Notes on the study in general: Graft-versus-host to host-versus-graft clonal ratios in allografts were high in patients with graft-donor T cell macrochimerism.

Sequenced by immunoSEQ multiplex PCR; TCRdb stores in-frame clones only, minus some. In the table there are fewer than 150,000 clones, 85% to 95% of which are singletons. The material was unstimulated CD4+ T cells sorted from spleen or lymph node cells, obtained before intestinal transplant. The receptor was isolated from a human donor who received an intestinal transplant.

This CDR3 is CASSSTGTFYEQYF. For the CDR3, the DNA is TGTGCCAGCAGCTCTACCGGGACTTTCTACGAGCAGTACTTC. J is TRBJ2-7 and V is TRBV5-6, with D perhaps matching TRBD2 (6 bases). The length of the CDR3 is 14 residues. Germline V gives CDR1 SGHDT, CDR2 YYEEEE. Trimming removed 3 bases at V and 3 bases at J, with 13 bases between.